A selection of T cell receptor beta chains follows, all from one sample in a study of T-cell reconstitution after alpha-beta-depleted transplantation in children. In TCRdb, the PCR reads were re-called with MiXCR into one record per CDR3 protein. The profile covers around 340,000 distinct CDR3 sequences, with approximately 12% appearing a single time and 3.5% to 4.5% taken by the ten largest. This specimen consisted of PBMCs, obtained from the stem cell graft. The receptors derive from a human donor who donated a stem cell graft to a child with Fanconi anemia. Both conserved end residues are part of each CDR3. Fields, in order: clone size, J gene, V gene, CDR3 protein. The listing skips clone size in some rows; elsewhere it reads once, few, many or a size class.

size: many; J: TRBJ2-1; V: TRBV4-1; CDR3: CASSQRGAGLSEQFF
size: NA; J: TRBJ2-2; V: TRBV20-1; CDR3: CSARNPPPGTGELFF
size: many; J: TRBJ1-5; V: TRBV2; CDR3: CASSEDGQGNQPQHF
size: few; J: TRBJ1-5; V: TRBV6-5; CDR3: CASRPHDRDNQPQHF
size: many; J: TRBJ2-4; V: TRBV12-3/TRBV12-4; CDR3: CASSLNVIIQYF
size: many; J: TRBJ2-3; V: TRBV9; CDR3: CASSDPWRGTDTQYF
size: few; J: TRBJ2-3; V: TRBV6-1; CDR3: CASSHTRSGTDTQYF
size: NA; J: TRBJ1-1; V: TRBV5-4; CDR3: CASSLVGSQSTEAFF
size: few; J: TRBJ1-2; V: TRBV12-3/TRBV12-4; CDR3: CASSGNRVGYTF
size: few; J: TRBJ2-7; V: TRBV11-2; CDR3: CASSAGSGRQYF
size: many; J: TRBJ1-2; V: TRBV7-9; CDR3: CASSPGQHYNYGYTF
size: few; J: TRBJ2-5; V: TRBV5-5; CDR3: CASNPTGFQETQYF
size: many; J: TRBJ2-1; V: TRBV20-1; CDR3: CSGYFQRQFF
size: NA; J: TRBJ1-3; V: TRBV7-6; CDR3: CASSLDPWVSSGNTIYF
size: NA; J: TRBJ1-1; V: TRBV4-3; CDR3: CASSQDWGSTEAFF
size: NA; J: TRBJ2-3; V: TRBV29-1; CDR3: CSVERDNTDTQYF
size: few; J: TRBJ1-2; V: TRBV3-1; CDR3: CASSPHREVDYGYTF
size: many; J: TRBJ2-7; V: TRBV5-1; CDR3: CASSPAGTGGYHEQYF
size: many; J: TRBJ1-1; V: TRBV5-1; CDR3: CASSLSQNTEAFF
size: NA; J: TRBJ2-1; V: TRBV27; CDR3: CASSPGRDNEQFF
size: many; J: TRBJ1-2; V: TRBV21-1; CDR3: CASSSPARGGYTF
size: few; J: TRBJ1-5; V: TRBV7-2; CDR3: CASSRGGQPQHF
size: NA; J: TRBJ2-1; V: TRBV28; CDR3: CAAVRKGTFSYNEQFF
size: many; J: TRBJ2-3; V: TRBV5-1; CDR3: CASTLEAPTDTQYF
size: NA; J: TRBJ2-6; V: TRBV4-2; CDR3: CASSRQALGNSGANVLTF
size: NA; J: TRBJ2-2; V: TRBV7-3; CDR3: CASSLSSGGELFF
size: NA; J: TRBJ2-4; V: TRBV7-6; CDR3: CASSLETGTKNIQYF
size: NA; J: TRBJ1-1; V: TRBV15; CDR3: CATSSDRNTEAFF
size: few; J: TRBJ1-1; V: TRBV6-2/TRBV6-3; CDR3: CASSVRVYTEAFF
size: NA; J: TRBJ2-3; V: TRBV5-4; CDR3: CASSVTGTDTQYF
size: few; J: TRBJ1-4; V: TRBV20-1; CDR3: CSASGGGQGFGKLFF
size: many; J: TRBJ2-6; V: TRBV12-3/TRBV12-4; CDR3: CASSTELADSGANVLTF
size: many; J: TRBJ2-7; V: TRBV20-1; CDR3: CSALTGRDPYEQYF
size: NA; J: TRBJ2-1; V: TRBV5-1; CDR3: CASSFQGGAYNEQFF
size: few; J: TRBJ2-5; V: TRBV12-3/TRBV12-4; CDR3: CASSFEEGRVETQYF
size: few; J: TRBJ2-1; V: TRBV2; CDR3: CASIGDRGYNEQFF
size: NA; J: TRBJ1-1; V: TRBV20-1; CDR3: CSARATGMNTEAFF
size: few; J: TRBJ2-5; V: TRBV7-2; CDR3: CASSWTIQETQYF
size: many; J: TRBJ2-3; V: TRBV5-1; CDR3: CASRDTSGEIDTQYF
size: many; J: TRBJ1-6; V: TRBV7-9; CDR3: CASSFRENSPLHF
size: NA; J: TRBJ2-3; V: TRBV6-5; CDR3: CASSYYRSGIHTDTQYF
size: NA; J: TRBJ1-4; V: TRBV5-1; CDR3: CASSLRAPEKLFF
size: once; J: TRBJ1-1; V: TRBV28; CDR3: CASSLHRTEAFF
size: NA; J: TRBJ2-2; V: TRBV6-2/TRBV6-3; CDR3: CASSLWGGAGELFF
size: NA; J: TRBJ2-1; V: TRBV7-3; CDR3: CASSLMGKNEQFF
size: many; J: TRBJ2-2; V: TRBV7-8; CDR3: CAIPTGPGLGNTGELFF
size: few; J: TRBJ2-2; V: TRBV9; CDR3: CASSVAGTAANTGELFF
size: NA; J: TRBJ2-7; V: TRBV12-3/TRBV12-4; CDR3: CASSFAQGGLNEQYF
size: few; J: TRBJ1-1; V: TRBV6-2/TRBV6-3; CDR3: CASNPGHMETEAFF
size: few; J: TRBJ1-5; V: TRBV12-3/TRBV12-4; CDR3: CASSRTPGGSTPQHF
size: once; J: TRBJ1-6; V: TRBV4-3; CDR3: CASSHHRGRDSPLHF
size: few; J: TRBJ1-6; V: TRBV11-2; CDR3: CASSLNGSPLHF
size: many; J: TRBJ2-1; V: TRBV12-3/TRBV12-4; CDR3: CASSYSGVAYNEQFF
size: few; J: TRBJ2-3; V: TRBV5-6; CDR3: CASSPALPGGFTDTQYF
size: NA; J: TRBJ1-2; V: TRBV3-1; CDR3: CASSQEGTLSGYTF
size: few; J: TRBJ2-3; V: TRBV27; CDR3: CASRPSGGGGADTQYF